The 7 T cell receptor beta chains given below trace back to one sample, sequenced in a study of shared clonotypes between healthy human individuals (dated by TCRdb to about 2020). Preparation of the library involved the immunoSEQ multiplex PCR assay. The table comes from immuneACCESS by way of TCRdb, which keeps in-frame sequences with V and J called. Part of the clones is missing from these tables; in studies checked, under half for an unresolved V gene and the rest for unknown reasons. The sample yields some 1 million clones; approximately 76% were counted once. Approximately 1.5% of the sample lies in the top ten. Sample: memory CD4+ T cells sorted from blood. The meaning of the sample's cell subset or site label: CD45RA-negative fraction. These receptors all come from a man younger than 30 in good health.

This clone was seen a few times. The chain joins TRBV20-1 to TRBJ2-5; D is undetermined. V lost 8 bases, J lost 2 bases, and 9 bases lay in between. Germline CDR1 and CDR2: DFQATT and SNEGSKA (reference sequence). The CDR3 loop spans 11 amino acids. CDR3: CSLQEQETQYF. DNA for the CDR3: TGCAGTCTTCAAGAGCAAGAGACCCAGTACTTC.

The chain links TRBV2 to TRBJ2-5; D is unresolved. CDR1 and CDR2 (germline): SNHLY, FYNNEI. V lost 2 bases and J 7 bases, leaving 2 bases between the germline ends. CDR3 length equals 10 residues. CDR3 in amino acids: CASSERTQYF. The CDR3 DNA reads TGTGCCAGCAGTGAACGGACCCAGTACTTC. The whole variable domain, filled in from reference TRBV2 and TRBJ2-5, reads EPEVTQTPSHQVTQMGQEVILRCVPISNHLYFYWYRQILGQKVEFLVSFYNNEISEKSEIFDDQFSVERPDGSNFTLKIRSTKLEDSAMYFCASSERTQYFGPGTRLLVL.

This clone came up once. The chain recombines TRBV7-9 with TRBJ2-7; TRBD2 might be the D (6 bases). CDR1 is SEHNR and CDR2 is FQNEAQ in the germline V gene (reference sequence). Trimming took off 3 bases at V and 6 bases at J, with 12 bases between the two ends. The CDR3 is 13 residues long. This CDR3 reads CASSFRDLGEQYF. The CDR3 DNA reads TGTGCCAGCAGCTTCCGGGACTTAGGCGAGCAGTACTTC.

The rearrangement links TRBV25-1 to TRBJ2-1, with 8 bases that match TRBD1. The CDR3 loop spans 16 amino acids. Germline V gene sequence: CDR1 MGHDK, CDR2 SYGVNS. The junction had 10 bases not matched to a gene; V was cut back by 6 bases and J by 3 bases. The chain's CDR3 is CASRGDRGEGYNEQFF. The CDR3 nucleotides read TGTGCCAGCAGAGGCGACAGGGGAGAAGGCTACAATGAGCAGTTCTTC. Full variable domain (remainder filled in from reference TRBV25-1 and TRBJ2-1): EADIYQTPRYLVIGTGKKITLECSQTMGHDKMYWYQQDPGMELHLIHYSYGVNSTEKGDLSSESTVSRIRTEHFPLTLESARPSHTSQYLCASRGDRGEGYNEQFFGPGTRLTVL.

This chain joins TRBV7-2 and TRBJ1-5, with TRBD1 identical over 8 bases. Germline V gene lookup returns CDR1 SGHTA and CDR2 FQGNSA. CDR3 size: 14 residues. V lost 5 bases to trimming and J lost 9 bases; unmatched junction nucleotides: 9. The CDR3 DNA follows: TGTGCCAGCAGCCCCTCGCCACAGGGGGGGCCCCAGCATTTT. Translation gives CASSPSPQGGPQHF. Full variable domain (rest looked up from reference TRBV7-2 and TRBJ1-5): GAGVSQSPSNKVTEKGKDVELRCDPISGHTALYWYRQSLGQGLEFLIYFQGNSAPDKSGLPSDRFSAERTGGSVSTLTIQRTQQEDSAVYLCASSPSPQGGPQHFGDGTRLSIL.

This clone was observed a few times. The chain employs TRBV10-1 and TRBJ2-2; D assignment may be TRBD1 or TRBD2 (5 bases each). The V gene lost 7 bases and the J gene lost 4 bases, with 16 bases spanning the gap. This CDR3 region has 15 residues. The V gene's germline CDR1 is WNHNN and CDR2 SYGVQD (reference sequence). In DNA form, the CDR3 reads TGCGCCAGCACCTCCGGGGCAGGGCCCACCGGGGAGCTGTTTTTT. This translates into CASTSGAGPTGELFF.

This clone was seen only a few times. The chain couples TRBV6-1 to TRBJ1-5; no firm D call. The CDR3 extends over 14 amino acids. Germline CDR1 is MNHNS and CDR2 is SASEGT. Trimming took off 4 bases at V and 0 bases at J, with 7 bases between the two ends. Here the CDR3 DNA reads TGTGCCAGCAGTGGGTCGTCTAGCAATCAGCCCCAGCATTTT. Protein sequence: CASSGSSSNQPQHF.